These 32 T cell receptor beta chains share one sample of origin, sequenced in a study of OX40 agonist ivuxolimab in advanced cancers. Some clones are missing from TCRdb's copy, which holds only in-frame ones; the method was immunoSEQ multiplex PCR. The table has 70,000 to 95,000 clones, approximately 87% seen once. The input for sequencing was CD4+ or CD8+ T cells sorted from blood, taken in a trial of the OX40 agonist ivuxolimab. The receptors derive from an adult with an advanced solid tumor such as melanoma, head and neck, liver or kidney cancer.

The gene calls are TRBV13 and TRBJ2-2; TRBD2 is a possible D gene (5 bases). Per the germline V gene, CDR1 is PRHDT and CDR2 is FYEKMQ (reference sequence). The CDR3 runs to 18 residues. Trimming left V 4 bases short and J 4 bases short, with 22 bases between. CDR3 residues: CASSSLRWQGRSTGELFF. Here the CDR3 DNA reads TGTGCCAGCAGCTCGCTAAGGTGGCAAGGGAGAAGCACCGGGGAGCTGTTTTTT. The full variable domain, completed using reference TRBV13 and TRBJ2-2, is AAGVIQSPRHLIKEKRETATLKCYPIPRHDTVYWYQQGPGQDPQFLISFYEKMQSDKGSIPDRFSAQQFSDYHSELNMSSLELGDSALYFCASSSLRWQGRSTGELFFGEGSRLTVL.

The chain employs TRBV7-3 and TRBJ2-3, with a possible D match to TRBD2 (5 bases). The CDR3 totals 15 residues. The germline V gene encodes CDR1 SGHTA and CDR2 FQGTGA. V was trimmed by 2 bases and J by 4 bases, leaving 13 bases between them. This CDR3 reads CASSLGSSPSDTQYF. The CDR3, as DNA: TGTGCCAGCAGCTTAGGCTCTAGCCCCTCAGATACGCAGTATTTT.

This clone was recorded only once. V and J are TRBV5-1 and TRBJ2-3, with D tentatively TRBD2 (6 bases). The CDR3 has 13 residues. The germline gives CDR1 SGHRS, CDR2 YFSETQ. The V end was cut by 7 bases, the J end by 1 base, with 10 bases between. The CDR3 is CASGGIGTDTQYF. DNA for the CDR3: TGCGCCAGCGGCGGGATCGGCACAGATACGCAGTATTTT.

This clone has only one observation. This chain uses TRBV28 with TRBJ1-2; 8 bases agree with TRBD1. The germline V gene has CDR1 MDHEN and CDR2 SYDVKM. Germline trimming cut 5 bases from V and 8 bases from J; bases unmatched to any gene: 7. This CDR3 is built from 13 residues. DNA of the CDR3: TGTGCCAGCAGTCTTCAGGGGGCAAGGGGCTACACCTTC. This encodes CASSLQGARGYTF.

This clone was counted a few times. The chain employs TRBV18 and TRBJ2-7; D might be TRBD1 or TRBD2, each matching 5 bases. This CDR3 spans 13 amino acids. Trimming left V 3 bases short and J 1 base short, with 7 bases between. Germline CDR1 and CDR2: KGHSH and LQKENI. The CDR3 coding sequence is TGTGCCAGCTCACCGGGGGTTTCCTACGAGCAGTACTTC. Residues: CASSPGVSYEQYF.

The J gene is TRBJ2-1, the V gene TRBV10-1; 8 bases align to TRBD2. Germline loops: CDR1 WNHNN, CDR2 SYGVQD (reference sequence). With V trimmed by 3 bases and J by 9 bases, 1 base remained unmatched. The length of the CDR3 is 12 residues. The CDR3 bases are TGCGCCAGCAGTGAAACTAGCGGTGAGCAGTTCTTC. Translation: CASSETSGEQFF.

The V gene is TRBV6-1, the J gene TRBJ2-1; D gene unclear. Germline CDR1 is MNHNS and CDR2 is SASEGT. This CDR3 spans 15 amino acids. The ends were cut back, 1 base at V and 7 bases at J, with 14 bases in the middle. The CDR3 bases are TGTGCCAGCAGTGAAGGGTCCAGGCTCCGAAATGAGCAGTTCTTC. Its translation is CASSEGSRLRNEQFF.

The chain employs TRBV9 and TRBJ2-3; D is unclear. Trimming stripped 3 bases from V and 7 bases from J, with 12 bases between. CDR1 SGDLS and CDR2 YYNGEE come from the germline V gene. CDR3 length equals 13 residues. CDR3 nucleotides: TGTGCCAGCAGCGGGTCCACCGCCTATACGCAGTATTTT. Amino acid sequence: CASSGSTAYTQYF.

The table lists this clone with a count of one. The chain links TRBV18 to TRBJ2-7; TRBD1 is a possible D gene (6 bases). Germline V gene sequence: CDR1 KGHSH, CDR2 LQKENI. V lost 6 bases and J lost 1, with 13 bases in between. The CDR3 has 14 amino acids. As DNA, the CDR3 is TGTGCCAGCTCTCCGGACAGAACTTCCTACGAGCAGTACTTC. Residues: CASSPDRTSYEQYF.

Here the CDR3 reads CASRRDRVGEQYF. The CDR3 nucleotides are TGTGCCAGCAGGCGCGACAGAGTAGGAGAGCAGTACTTC. The chain is built from TRBV28 and TRBJ2-7; D perhaps matches TRBD1 (5 bases). In germline, CDR1 is MDHEN, CDR2 SYDVKM. This CDR3 comprises 13 residues. The germline V and J ends were trimmed by 6 bases and 7 bases, with 16 bases remaining between them.

This clone has a single count. The rearrangement links TRBV18 to TRBJ1-2; the D gene is possibly TRBD1 (6 bases). Germline V gene lookup returns CDR1 KGHSH and CDR2 LQKENI. Trimming pared 4 bases from V and 3 bases from J, leaving 9 bases between. CDR3 length equals 13 residues. CDR3 region: CASSRSGDYGYTF. The DNA of the CDR3 is TGTGCCAGCTCACGCTCAGGGGACTATGGCTACACCTTC.

V usage is TRBV14 and J usage is TRBJ2-3, with no clear D. The CDR3 length is 15 residues. The ends were cut back, 1 base at V and 2 bases at J, with 10 bases in the middle. Germline-derived CDR1 and CDR2 are SGHDN and FVKESK. The DNA of the CDR3 is TGTGCCAGCAGCCAAGGGTTCCAGTACACAGATACGCAGTATTTT. Translation: CASSQGFQYTDTQYF.

This clone was picked up a small number of times. This CDR3 is also generated by other DNA sequences in the sample. The V call is TRBV15, the J call TRBJ1-1, with 7 bases lining up with TRBD1. CDR3 length equals 13 residues. CDR1 LNHNV and CDR2 YYDKDF come from the germline V gene (reference sequence). V shed 5 bases, J shed 1 base, and the junction held 1 base outside the gene matches. This CDR3 reads CATSGTANTEAFF. The CDR3 DNA follows: TGTGCCACCAGCGGGACAGCGAACACTGAAGCTTTCTTT.

The chain couples TRBV4-1 to TRBJ2-5; D possibly uses TRBD1 or TRBD2 (6 bases each). CDR1 and CDR2 (germline): MGHRA, YSYEKL. With 4 bases removed from V and 4 bases from J, the gap between germline ends came to 16 bases. This CDR3 is 15 amino acids long. Written as DNA, the CDR3 is TGCGCCAGCAGCCTTCTGGTGGGGGGCGCAGAGACCCAGTACTTC. Translating gives CASSLLVGGAETQYF.

The chain carries TRBV11-2 and TRBJ2-5; TRBD2 is a possible D gene (8 bases). This CDR3 has 16 amino acids. Per germline, CDR1 SGHAT and CDR2 FQNNGV. V lost 5 bases and J lost 9, with 25 bases in between. In nucleotides, the CDR3 is TGTGCCAGCAGCCCTATAGCGGGGACAGTCCCTGCGGCCCAGTACTTC. Protein: CASSPIAGTVPAAQYF.

This chain joins TRBV5-8 and TRBJ2-3, with D perhaps TRBD2 (7 bases). This CDR3 has 16 residues. The germline CDR1 and CDR2 sequences are SGHTS and YDEGEE. Trimming took off 0 bases at V and 1 base at J, with 12 bases between the two ends. The CDR3 DNA reads TGTGCCAGCAGCTTGGCCGGAGGGGGGGGCACAGATACGCAGTATTTT. The encoded protein is CASSLAGGGGTDTQYF.

The chain combines TRBV19 with TRBJ1-1; D is perhaps TRBD1 (5 bases). Trimming pared 2 bases from V and 1 base from J, leaving 14 bases between. The germline CDR1 and CDR2 sequences are LNHDA and SQIVND (reference sequence). This CDR3 is 16 amino acids long. CDR3 sequence reads: CASSILTVAGNTEAFF. Written as DNA, the CDR3 is TGTGCCAGTAGTATACTGACAGTTGCGGGGAACACTGAAGCTTTCTTT. Using reference TRBV19 and TRBJ1-1 for the parts outside the CDR3, the full variable domain is DGGITQSPKYLFRKEGQNVTLSCEQNLNHDAMYWYRQDPGQGLRLIYYSQIVNDFQKGDIAEGYSVSREKKESFPLTVTSAQKNPTAFYLCASSILTVAGNTEAFFGQGTRLTVV.

The chain is built from TRBV27 and TRBJ1-5; D is uncertain. The CDR3 is made up of 14 amino acids. V lost 4 bases and J 11 bases, leaving 18 bases between the germline ends. Germline V gene sequence: CDR1 MNHEY, CDR2 SMNVEV (reference sequence). CDR3 nucleotides: TGTGCCAGCAGTTCCCGACAAAGCCTTTCGTCCCAGCATTTT. Protein sequence: CASSSRQSLSSQHF.

The chain has TRBV19 and TRBJ1-2; no clear D gene. Per germline, CDR1 LNHDA and CDR2 SQIVND (reference sequence). The CDR3 is 12 residues long. V was clipped by 2 bases and J by 6 bases, with 7 bases between them. CDR3 sequence (DNA): TGTGCCAGTAGTATAATAGGGAATGGCTACACCTTC. Protein sequence: CASSIIGNGYTF.

This chain joins TRBV9 and TRBJ1-5; D remains ambiguous. CDR1 is SGDLS and CDR2 is YYNGEE in the germline V gene. The CDR3 extends over 15 amino acids. With 1 base removed from V and 0 bases from J, the gap between germline ends came to 8 bases. The CDR3 sequence is CASSVTPYSNQPQHF. The CDR3 DNA sequence: TGTGCCAGCAGCGTAACTCCCTATAGCAATCAGCCCCAGCATTTT.

V gene TRBV7-2 combines with J gene TRBJ2-1; TRBD1 might be the D (5 bases). Germline lookup yields CDR1 SGHTA and CDR2 FQGNSA. Trimming removed 1 base from V and 12 bases from J, with 13 bases in between. The CDR3 is 13 amino acids. In DNA form, the CDR3 reads TGTGCCAGCAGCTTAGTGTCTTCCCAGGGGCAGTTCTTC. Its translation is CASSLVSSQGQFF.

The chain joins TRBV5-1 to TRBJ2-7, with D maybe TRBD2 (6 bases). The length of the CDR3 is 15 residues. Deletions cut 0 bases from V and 5 bases from J, with 15 bases between. Germline-derived CDR1 and CDR2 are SGHRS and YFSETQ. The CDR3 is CASSLAGLAFDEQYF. In DNA, the CDR3 is TGCGCCAGCAGCTTGGCCGGGCTAGCGTTCGACGAGCAGTACTTC.

The CDR3 DNA follows: TGTGCCAGCAGCTCAGACAGGGGGCCCTACGAGCAGTACTTC. This codes for CASSSDRGPYEQYF. V gene TRBV7-8 combines with J gene TRBJ2-7; 10 bases align to TRBD1. This CDR3 is built from 14 residues. Germline trimming cut 4 bases from V and 2 bases from J; bases unmatched to any gene: 2. Germline CDR1 is SGHVS and CDR2 is FQNEAQ.

The CDR3 DNA reads TGTGCCAGCAGCTTAGAAACGAGAGGCTACACCTTC. It specifies CASSLETRGYTF. This chain links TRBV11-2 with TRBJ1-2; no clear D. V lost 0 bases to trimming and J lost 8 bases, with 7 bases between them. CDR1 is SGHAT, CDR2 FQNNGV, per germline. There are 12 residues in the CDR3. The full variable domain, rest sourced from reference TRBV11-2 and TRBJ1-2, is EAGVAQSPRYKIIEKRQSVAFWCNPISGHATLYWYQQILGQGPKLLIQFQNNGVVDDSQLPKDRFSAERLKGVDSTLKIQPAKLEDSAVYLCASSLETRGYTFGSGTRLTVV.

J is TRBJ2-2 and V is TRBV7-3; D remains unclear. Per the germline V gene, CDR1 is SGHTA and CDR2 is FQGTGA. The CDR3 is 13 residues long. V dropped 1 base and J dropped 4 bases, with 4 bases sitting between them. The CDR3 loop is CASSLSRTGELFF. Here the CDR3 DNA reads TGTGCCAGCAGCTTAAGTCGCACCGGGGAGCTGTTTTTT.

The rearrangement joins TRBV30 to TRBJ2-1; D not certain. V dropped 3 bases and J dropped 5 bases, with 8 bases sitting between them. The CDR3 has 12 residues. Germline CDR1 GTSNPN, CDR2 SVGIG (reference sequence). CDR3 DNA sequence: TGTGCCTGGAGAAGGCCTGACAATGAGCAGTTCTTC. This gives the protein CAWRRPDNEQFF.

The chain couples TRBV5-4 to TRBJ2-7; the match to TRBD1 covers 7 bases. Germline trimming cut 0 bases from V and 7 bases from J; bases unmatched to any gene: 7. In germline, CDR1 is SGHNT, CDR2 YYREEE (reference sequence). The CDR3 totals 14 residues. The CDR3 protein is CASSLEGGSREQYF. The CDR3 DNA follows: TGTGCCAGCAGCTTGGAAGGGGGCTCGAGGGAGCAGTACTTC.

This clone was seen a handful of times. J is TRBJ1-2 and V is TRBV6-5; TRBD1 matches at 8 bases. The germline CDR1 and CDR2 sequences are MNHEY and SVGAGI. CDR3 length: 15 amino acids. V trimming: 5 bases; J trimming: 4 bases; junction bases outside the gene matches: 9. The chain's CDR3 is CASSGPGQVSYGYTF. The CDR3 nucleotides read TGTGCCAGCAGTGGTCCGGGACAGGTTTCCTATGGCTACACCTTC.

The chain links TRBV7-3 to TRBJ2-1, with 7 bases matching TRBD1. Trimming at V came to 5 bases and at J to 5 bases, leaving 6 bases not matched to a gene. Germline V CDR1 and CDR2: SGHTA, FQGTGA. There are 14 residues in the CDR3. Here the CDR3 reads CASSKGTADNEQFF. CDR3 bases: TGTGCCAGCAGCAAAGGGACAGCTGACAATGAGCAGTTCTTC.

The rearrangement uses TRBV6-5 and TRBJ1-1; D remains unclear. The CDR3 loop spans 13 amino acids. Germline V gives CDR1 MNHEY, CDR2 SVGAGI. The V end lost 2 bases, the J end lost 4 bases, and 8 bases lay between the germline ends. The CDR3 DNA reads as TGTGCCAGCAGTTACGTGGGTAGCACTGAAGCTTTCTTT. This sequence encodes CASSYVGSTEAFF.

The table lists this clone with a count of one. The chain is built from TRBV6-5 and TRBJ2-5; D not certain. Trimming stripped 2 bases from V and 2 bases from J, with 9 bases between. The CDR3 has 14 amino acids. CDR1 is MNHEY, CDR2 SVGAGI, per germline. The CDR3: CASSYRVPQETQYF. The CDR3 coding sequence is TGTGCCAGCAGTTACAGGGTCCCTCAAGAGACCCAGTACTTC.

V and J are TRBV10-1 and TRBJ2-2; the match to TRBD1 covers 7 bases. This CDR3 has 14 residues. CDR1 and CDR2 from the germline V gene are WNHNN and SYGVQD (reference sequence). The V and J ends lost 5 bases and 6 bases, in that order; junction bases with no gene match: 6. The DNA for the CDR3 is TGCGCCAGCAGTACACACAGGGGATCCGGGGAGCTGTTTTTT. It yields the protein CASSTHRGSGELFF.